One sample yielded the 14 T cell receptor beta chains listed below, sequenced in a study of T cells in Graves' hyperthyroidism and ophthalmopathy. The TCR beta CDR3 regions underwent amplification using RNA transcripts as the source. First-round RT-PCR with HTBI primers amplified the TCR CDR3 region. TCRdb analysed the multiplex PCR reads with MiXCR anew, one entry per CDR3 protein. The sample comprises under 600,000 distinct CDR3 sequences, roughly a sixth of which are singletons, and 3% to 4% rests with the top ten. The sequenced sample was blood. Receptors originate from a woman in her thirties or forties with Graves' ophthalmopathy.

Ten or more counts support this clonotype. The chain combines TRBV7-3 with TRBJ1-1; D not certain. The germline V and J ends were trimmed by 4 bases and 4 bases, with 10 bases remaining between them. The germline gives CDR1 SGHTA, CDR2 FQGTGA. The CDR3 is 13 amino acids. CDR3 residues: CASSSYGGTEAFF. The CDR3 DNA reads TGTGCCAGCAGCTCATACGGAGGCACTGAAGCTTTCTTT.

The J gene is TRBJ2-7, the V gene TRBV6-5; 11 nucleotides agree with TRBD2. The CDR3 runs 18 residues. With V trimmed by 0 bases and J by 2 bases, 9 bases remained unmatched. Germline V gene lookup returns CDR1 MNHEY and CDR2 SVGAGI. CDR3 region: CASSYSSTSGGDTYEQYF. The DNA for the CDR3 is TGTGCCAGCAGTTACTCGAGTACTAGCGGGGGCGATACCTACGAGCAGTACTTC.

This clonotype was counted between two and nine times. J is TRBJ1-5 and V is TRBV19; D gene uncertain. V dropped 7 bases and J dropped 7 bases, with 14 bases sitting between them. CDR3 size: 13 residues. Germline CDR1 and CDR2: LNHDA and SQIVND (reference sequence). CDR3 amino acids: CASTTGIGQPQHF. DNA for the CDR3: TGTGCCAGTACGACGGGAATTGGACAGCCCCAGCATTTT.

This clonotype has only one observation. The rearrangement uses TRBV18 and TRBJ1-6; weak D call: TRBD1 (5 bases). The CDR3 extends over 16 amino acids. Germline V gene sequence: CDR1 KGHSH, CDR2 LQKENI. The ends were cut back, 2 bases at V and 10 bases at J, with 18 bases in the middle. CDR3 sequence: CASSPSSSGNESPLHF. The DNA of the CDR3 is TGTGCCAGCTCACCATCGTCGTCAGGGAACGAGTCACCCCTCCACTTT.

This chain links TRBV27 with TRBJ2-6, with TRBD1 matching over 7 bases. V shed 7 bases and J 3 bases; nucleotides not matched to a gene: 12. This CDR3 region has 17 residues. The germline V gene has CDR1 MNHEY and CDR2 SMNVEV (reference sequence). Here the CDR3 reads CASKQPTGERGANVLTF. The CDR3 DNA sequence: TGTGCCAGCAAACAACCCACAGGGGAGCGTGGGGCCAACGTCCTGACTTTC.

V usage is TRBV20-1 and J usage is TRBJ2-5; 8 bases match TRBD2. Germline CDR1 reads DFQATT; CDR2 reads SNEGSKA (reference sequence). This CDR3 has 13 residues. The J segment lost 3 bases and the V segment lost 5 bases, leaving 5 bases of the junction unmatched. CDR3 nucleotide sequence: TGCAGTGCTCCCTCAGCGGGGGAAGAGACCCAGTACTTC. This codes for CSAPSAGEETQYF.

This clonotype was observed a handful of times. CDR3 sequence: CASSHGTGDTYGYTF. The CDR3 nucleotides are TGTGCCAGCAGTCACGGGACAGGGGATACCTATGGCTACACCTTC. The V call is TRBV6-8, the J call TRBJ1-2; 10 nucleotides agree with TRBD1. The ends lost 5 bases at V and 4 bases at J; junction bases unmatched: 7. The CDR3 is 15 amino acids. Germline-derived CDR1 and CDR2 are MNHGY and SAAAGT.

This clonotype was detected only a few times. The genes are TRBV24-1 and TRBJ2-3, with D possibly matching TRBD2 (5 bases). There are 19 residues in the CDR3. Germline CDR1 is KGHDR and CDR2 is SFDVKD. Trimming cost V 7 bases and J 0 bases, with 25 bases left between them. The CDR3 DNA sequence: TGTGCCACCAGCGACAAGAGGGTGAATAGCGATTCTAGCACAGATACGCAGTATTTT. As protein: CATSDKRVNSDSSTDTQYF.

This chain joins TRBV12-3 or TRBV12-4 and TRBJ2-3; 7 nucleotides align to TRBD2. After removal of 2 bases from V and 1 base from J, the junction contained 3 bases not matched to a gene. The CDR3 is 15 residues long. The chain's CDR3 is CASSLRGLGTDTQYF. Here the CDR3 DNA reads TGTGCCAGCAGTTTACGTGGACTAGGCACAGATACGCAGTATTTT.

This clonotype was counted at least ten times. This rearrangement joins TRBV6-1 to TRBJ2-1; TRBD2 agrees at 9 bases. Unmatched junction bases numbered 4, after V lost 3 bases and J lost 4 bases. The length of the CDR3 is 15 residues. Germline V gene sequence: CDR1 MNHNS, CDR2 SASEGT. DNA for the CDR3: TGTGCCAGCAGTGAGCGGGGGGGGGAGTACAATGAGCAGTTCTTC. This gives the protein CASSERGGEYNEQFF.

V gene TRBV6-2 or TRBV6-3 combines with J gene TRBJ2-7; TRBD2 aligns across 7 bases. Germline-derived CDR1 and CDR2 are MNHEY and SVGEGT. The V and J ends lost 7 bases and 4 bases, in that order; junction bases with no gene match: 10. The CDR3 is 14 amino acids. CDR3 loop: CASNWRESYYEQYF. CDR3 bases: TGTGCCAGCAATTGGCGGGAGAGTTATTACGAGCAGTACTTC.

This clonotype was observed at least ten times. The CDR3 reads CASGGLAGSSTDTQYF. The DNA of the CDR3 is TGCGCCAGCGGTGGACTAGCGGGGTCTAGCACAGATACGCAGTATTTT. The gene calls are TRBV5-1 and TRBJ2-3; 12 nucleotides line up with TRBD2. This CDR3 is built from 16 residues. Germline assignment: CDR1 SGHRS and CDR2 YFSETQ. V trimming: 7 bases; J trimming: 0 bases; junction bases outside the gene matches: 6.

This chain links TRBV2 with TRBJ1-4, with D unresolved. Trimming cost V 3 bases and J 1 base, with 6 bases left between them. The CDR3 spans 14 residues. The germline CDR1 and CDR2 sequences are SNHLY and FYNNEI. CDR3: CASSDKQTNEKLFF. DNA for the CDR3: TGTGCCAGCAGTGACAAGCAAACTAATGAAAAACTGTTTTTT.

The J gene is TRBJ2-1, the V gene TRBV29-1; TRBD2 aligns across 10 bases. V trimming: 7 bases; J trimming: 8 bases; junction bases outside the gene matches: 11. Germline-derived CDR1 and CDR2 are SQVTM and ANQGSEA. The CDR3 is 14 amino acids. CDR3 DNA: TGCAGCGCACTCGAGCGGGGGGGCCGCGATGAGCAGTTCTTC. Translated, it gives CSALERGGRDEQFF.